This is a list of T cell receptor beta chains from one sample in a study of OX40 agonist ivuxolimab in advanced cancers. The repertoire was sequenced with immunoSEQ multiplex PCR; TCRdb's copy has only in-frame clones and lacks some. The sample has tens of thousands of clones, 85% to 90% seen once. Here the sequenced sample was CD4+ or CD8+ T cells sorted from blood, taken in a trial of the OX40 agonist ivuxolimab. The receptors shown here come from an adult with an advanced solid tumor such as melanoma, head and neck, liver or kidney cancer. Both conserved end residues are part of each CDR3. The D gene is left open where the match is weak. A clone size is listed for some rows: how often the clone was seen (once, few, many), or a class if it is expanded.

TGTGCCACCAGCAGACAGGGGGTTAGCTATGGCTACACCTTC CATSRQGVSYGYTF TRBJ1-2 TRBD1 NA TRBV15
TGCGCCAGCAGCCTTCCGGGACAGGGTATCGAGCAGTACTTC CASSLPGQGIEQYF TRBJ2-7 TRBD1 NA TRBV4-1
TGTGCCAGCAGTTACGCACTAGCGGCGCCCCTCGGGGAGCTGTTTTTT CASSYALAAPLGELFF TRBJ2-2 TRBD2 NA TRBV6-5
TGTGCCAGCAGCTTGGGTCTTAGGGGGCCGGATGGCTACACCTTC CASSLGLRGPDGYTF TRBJ1-2 TRBD1 NA TRBV5-4
TGCGCCAGCAGTGTAACTAGCGGGAGGTCTGGGGAGCAGTTCTTC CASSVTSGRSGEQFF TRBJ2-1 TRBD2 NA TRBV10-2
TGCGCCAGCAGTGAGATCGACAGGGACCACGAGCAGTACTTC CASSEIDRDHEQYF TRBJ2-7 TRBD1 NA TRBV10-1
TGTGCCAGCAGCGTAGGGTCAGGGTGGGAGACCCAGTACTTC CASSVGSGWETQYF TRBJ2-5 NA NA TRBV9
TGTGCCTGGAGCCGACAGACTAATGAAAAACTGTTTTTT CAWSRQTNEKLFF TRBJ1-4 NA NA TRBV30
TGTGCCAGTAGTTGGGGCAGGGGACCTAATCAGCCCCAGCATTTT CASSWGRGPNQPQHF TRBJ1-5 NA NA TRBV19
TGTGCCTGGAGTCATAATCGCTTTCGCTCTGGGGCCAACGTCCTGACTTTC CAWSHNRFRSGANVLTF TRBJ2-6 NA NA TRBV30
TGTGCCTCCCCGGGCAGGCAGGGCTATGGCTACACCTTC CASPGRQGYGYTF TRBJ1-2 NA NA TRBV30
TGTGCCACCAGGACCGTGACTAGCGGCACCGGGGAGCTGTTTTTT CATRTVTSGTGELFF TRBJ2-2 TRBD2 NA TRBV27
TGCGCCAGCAGGGCAGCAGTTGGTAATGAAAAACTGTTTTTT CASRAAVGNEKLFF TRBJ1-4 NA once TRBV5-1
TGTGCCAGTGGGAATTCACCCCTCCACTTT CASGNSPLHF TRBJ1-6 NA NA TRBV28
TGCAGCGTTGCTGGACTAGCGGGAGTGGGCTACAATGAGCAGTTCTTC CSVAGLAGVGYNEQFF TRBJ2-1 TRBD2 NA TRBV29-1
TGTGCCAGCACCCACTCGGGGTCCCACGGGGCCAACGTCCTGACTTTC CASTHSGSHGANVLTF TRBJ2-6 NA NA TRBV7-9
TGTGCCAGCAGCTTAGCGGACGTATACAACTATGGCTACACCTTC CASSLADVYNYGYTF TRBJ1-2 NA NA TRBV7-2
TGCGCCAGCAGCGGGATCGGGACAGTGGGGCAGAGCAATCAGCCCCAGCATTTT CASSGIGTVGQSNQPQHF TRBJ1-5 TRBD1 NA TRBV10-2
TGTGCCAGCAGCCACCAAGAGACCCAGTACTTC CASSHQETQYF TRBJ2-5 NA NA TRBV7-6
TGTGCCAGCAGTGGGGACAGCTATGGCTACACCTTC CASSGDSYGYTF TRBJ1-2 TRBD1 NA TRBV28
TGTGCCAGCAGTGAATCCCACTCCTACGAGCAGTACTTC CASSESHSYEQYF TRBJ2-7 NA NA TRBV2
TGTGCCAGCAGTTACTCAACAGGGGGCAACTATGGCTACACCTTC CASSYSTGGNYGYTF TRBJ1-2 TRBD1 NA TRBV6-5
TGCGCCAGCAGCACCCAGGGGGCCCGCACTGAAGCTTTCTTT CASSTQGARTEAFF TRBJ1-1 TRBD1 NA TRBV5-1
TGTGCCAGCAGTCCCCTCCGGCGGGCGGTTGGCTACACCTTC CASSPLRRAVGYTF TRBJ1-2 NA once TRBV28
TGTGCCAGCAGCGTCGGCCTCACCTACGAGCAGTACTTC CASSVGLTYEQYF TRBJ2-7 NA NA TRBV9
TGTGCCAGCAGCCGTTTAAATCTCCAAGAGACCCAGTACTTC CASSRLNLQETQYF TRBJ2-5 NA NA TRBV11-2
TGTGCCAGCAGCTCAAGACTAGCGACCTCACGGATCGACAATGAGCAGTTCTTC CASSSRLATSRIDNEQFF TRBJ2-1 TRBD2 few TRBV5-4
TGTGCCAGCGGGCCGCCGGGACTAGGGGCCGGGGAGCTGTTTTTT CASGPPGLGAGELFF TRBJ2-2 TRBD2 NA TRBV27
TGTGCCAGCACCAGGGGATCGATACAAACTGAAGCTTTCTTT CASTRGSIQTEAFF TRBJ1-1 NA NA TRBV6-1
TGTGCCAGCAGCTTACGACAGCTTTCCTACGAGCAGTACTTC CASSLRQLSYEQYF TRBJ2-7 NA NA TRBV7-8
TGTGCCAGCAGCCTCCCAGGGACTAGCAGTTCCTACGAGCAGTACTTC CASSLPGTSSSYEQYF TRBJ2-7 TRBD2 NA TRBV11-3
TGTGCCAGTAGCCCACCTGAAGGGGGACCTTGGACAAACATTCAGTACTTC CASSPPEGGPWTNIQYF TRBJ2-4 NA NA TRBV19
TGTGCCAGCAGTTTATATCCCTTCTTGGCAGGGGGCGCGGGCTACACCTTC CASSLYPFLAGGAGYTF TRBJ1-2 TRBD1 NA TRBV27
TGTGCCACTTCCGGGGAGCTGTTTTTT CATSGELFF TRBJ2-2 NA NA TRBV15
TGTGCCAGCAGCAAAATGACATTCTCCTACGAGCAGTACTTC CASSKMTFSYEQYF TRBJ2-7 NA NA TRBV5-5
TGTGCCAGCAGCCTTCAAGGCCCCCCCGCCGAGCAGTACTTC CASSLQGPPAEQYF TRBJ2-7 NA NA TRBV2
TGTGCCAGTACCCACAGGGAGGGGATGAACACTGAAGCTTTCTTT CASTHREGMNTEAFF TRBJ1-1 NA NA TRBV19
TGTGCCAGCAGCTTCAGCGGGCCCACAGATACGCAGTATTTT CASSFSGPTDTQYF TRBJ2-3 NA NA TRBV7-3
TGTGCCAGCAGCTTGGACCGAACGCAAAGCACAGATACGCAGTATTTT CASSLDRTQSTDTQYF TRBJ2-3 NA NA TRBV5-5
TGTGCCAGCAGCGATGAATCTAGCACAGATACGCAGTATTTT CASSDESSTDTQYF TRBJ2-3 NA NA TRBV9
TGTGCCAGCAGTTTCAGGGGGCGCGGAAACACCATATATTTT CASSFRGRGNTIYF TRBJ1-3 TRBD1 NA TRBV28